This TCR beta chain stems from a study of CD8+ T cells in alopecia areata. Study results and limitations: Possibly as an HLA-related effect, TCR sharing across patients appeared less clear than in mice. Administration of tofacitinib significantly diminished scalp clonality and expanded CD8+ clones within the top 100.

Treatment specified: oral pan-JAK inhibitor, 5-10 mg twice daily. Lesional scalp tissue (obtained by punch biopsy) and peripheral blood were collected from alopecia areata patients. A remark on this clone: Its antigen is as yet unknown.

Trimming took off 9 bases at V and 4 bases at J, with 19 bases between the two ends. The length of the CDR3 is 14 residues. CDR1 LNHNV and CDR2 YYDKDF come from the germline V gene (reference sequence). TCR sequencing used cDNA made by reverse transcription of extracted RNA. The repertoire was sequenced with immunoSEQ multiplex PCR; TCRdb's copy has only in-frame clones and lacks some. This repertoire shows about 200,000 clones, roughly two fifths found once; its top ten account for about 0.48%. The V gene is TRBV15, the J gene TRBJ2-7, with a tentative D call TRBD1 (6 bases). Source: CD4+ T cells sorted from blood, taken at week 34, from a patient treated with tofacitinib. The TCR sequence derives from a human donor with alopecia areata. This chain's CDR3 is CATNPGHPPYEQYF. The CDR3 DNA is TGTGCCACAAACCCGGGACACCCACCTTACGAGCAGTACTTC.